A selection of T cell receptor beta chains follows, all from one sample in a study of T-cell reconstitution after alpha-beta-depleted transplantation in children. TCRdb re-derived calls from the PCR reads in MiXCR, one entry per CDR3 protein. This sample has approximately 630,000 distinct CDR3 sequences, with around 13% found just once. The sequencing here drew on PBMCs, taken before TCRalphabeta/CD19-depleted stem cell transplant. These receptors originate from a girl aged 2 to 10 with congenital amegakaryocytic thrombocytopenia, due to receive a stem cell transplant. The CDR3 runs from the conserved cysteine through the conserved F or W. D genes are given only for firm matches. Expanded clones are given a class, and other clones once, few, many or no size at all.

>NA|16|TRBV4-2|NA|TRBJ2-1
CASSQDPLGGNNEQFF
TGTGCCAGCAGCCAAGATCCCCTAGGCGGGAACAATGAGCAGTTCTTC
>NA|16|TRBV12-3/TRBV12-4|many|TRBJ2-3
CASSLGPSGLTDTQYF
TGTGCCAGCAGTCTGGGACCGAGCGGGCTCACAGATACGCAGTATTTT
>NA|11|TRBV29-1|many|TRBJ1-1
CSLIRNREAFF
TGCAGCTTAATACGGAACAGGGAAGCTTTCTTT
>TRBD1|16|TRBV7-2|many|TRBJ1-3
CASSTAGQVSGNTIYF
TGTGCCAGCAGCACAGCTGGACAGGTCTCTGGAAACACCATATATTTT
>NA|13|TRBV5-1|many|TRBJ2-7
CASRGGAVYEQYF
TGCGCCAGCAGGGGGGGGGCGGTCTACGAGCAGTACTTC
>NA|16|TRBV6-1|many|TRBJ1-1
CASSGLTHGKNTEAFF
TGTGCCAGCAGTGGCCTCACACACGGGAAGAACACTGAAGCTTTCTTT
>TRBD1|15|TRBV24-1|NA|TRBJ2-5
CATSDIEGQKETQYF
TGTGCCACCAGTGATATAGAGGGACAGAAAGAGACCCAGTACTTC
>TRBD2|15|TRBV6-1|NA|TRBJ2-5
CASSEASGMGETQYF
TGTGCCAGCAGTGAAGCTAGCGGGATGGGAGAGACCCAGTACTTC
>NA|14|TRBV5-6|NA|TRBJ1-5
CASSLGQGTQPQHF
TGTGCCAGCAGCTTGGGGCAGGGGACCCAGCCCCAGCATTTT
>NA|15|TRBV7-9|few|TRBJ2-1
CASSPSSDSYNEQFF
TGTGCCAGCAGCCCATCTAGCGACTCCTACAATGAGCAGTTCTTC
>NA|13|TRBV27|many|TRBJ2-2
CASSFARTGELFF
TGTGCCAGCAGTTTCGCCCGTACCGGGGAGCTGTTTTTT
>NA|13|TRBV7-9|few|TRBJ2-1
CASSQADSRGQFF
TGTGCCAGCAGCCAAGCGGACTCGAGGGGGCAGTTCTTC
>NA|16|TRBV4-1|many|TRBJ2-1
CASSQVQNPSYNEQFF
TGCGCCAGCAGCCAAGTTCAGAATCCCTCCTACAATGAGCAGTTCTTC
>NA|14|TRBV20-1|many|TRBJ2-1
CSLSRTSQPNEQFF
TGCAGTTTGAGCCGGACTTCCCAACCCAATGAGCAGTTCTTC
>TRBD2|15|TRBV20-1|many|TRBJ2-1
CSARTLAGGYNEQFF
TGCAGTGCTAGAACCCTAGCGGGAGGGTACAATGAGCAGTTCTTC
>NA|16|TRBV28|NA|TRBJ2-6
CASSLSSGQSLNVLTF
TGTGCCAGCAGTTTAAGTTCAGGGCAGTCCCTTAACGTCCTGACTTTC
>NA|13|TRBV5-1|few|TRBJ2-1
CASSVVGADEQFF
TGCGCCAGCAGCGTGGTTGGGGCCGATGAGCAGTTCTTC
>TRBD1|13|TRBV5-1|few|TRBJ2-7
CASSLQGAREQYF
TGCGCCAGCAGCTTACAGGGGGCTCGCGAGCAGTACTTC
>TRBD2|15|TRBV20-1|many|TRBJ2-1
CSASGGRGSYNEQFF
TGCAGTGCTAGTGGCGGGAGGGGTTCCTACAATGAGCAGTTCTTC
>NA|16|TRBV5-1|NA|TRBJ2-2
CASSSPKGINTGELFF
TGCGCCAGCAGCTCACCCAAGGGAATAAACACCGGGGAGCTGTTTTTT
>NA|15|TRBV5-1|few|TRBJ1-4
CASSPLPLTNEKLFF
TGCGCCAGCAGTCCCCTCCCCCTCACTAATGAAAAACTGTTTTTT
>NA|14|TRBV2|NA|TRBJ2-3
CASCETASRDTQYF
TGTGCCAGCTGTGAGACCGCATCTCGGGATACGCAGTATTTT
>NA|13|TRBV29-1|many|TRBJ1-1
CSATGEVNTEAFF
TGCAGCGCCACCGGTGAGGTGAACACTGAAGCTTTCTTT
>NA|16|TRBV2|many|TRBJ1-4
CASSEWGQGTNEKLFF
TGTGCCAGCAGTGAGTGGGGCCAGGGGACTAATGAAAAACTGTTTTTT
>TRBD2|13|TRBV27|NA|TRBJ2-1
CASRGGLFYEQFF
TGTGCCAGCAGGGGGGGACTATTCTATGAGCAGTTCTTC
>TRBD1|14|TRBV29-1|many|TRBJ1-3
CSVKDRGGGNTIYF
TGCAGCGTAAAGGACAGGGGAGGTGGAAACACCATATATTTT
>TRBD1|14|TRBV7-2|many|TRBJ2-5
CASSLYRGQETQYF
TGTGCCAGCAGCTTATACAGGGGCCAAGAGACCCAGTACTTC
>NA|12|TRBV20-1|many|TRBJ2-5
CSALGIQETQYF
TGCAGTGCCCTAGGTATTCAAGAGACCCAGTACTTC
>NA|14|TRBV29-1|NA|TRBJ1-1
CSVGLRADGYEAFF
TGCAGCGTCGGACTCAGAGCGGACGGCTATGAAGCTTTCTTT
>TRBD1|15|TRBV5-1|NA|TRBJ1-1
CASSSDGTGLYSAFF
TGCGCCAGCAGCTCGGATGGGACAGGCCTCTACAGCGCTTTCTTT
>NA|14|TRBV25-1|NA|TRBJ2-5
CASSEVPYQETQYF
TGTGCCAGCAGTGAAGTTCCGTACCAAGAGACCCAGTACTTC
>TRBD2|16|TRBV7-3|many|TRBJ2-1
CASSLIAGSSYNEQFF
TGTGCCAGCAGCCTCATAGCGGGGAGCTCCTACAATGAGCAGTTCTTC
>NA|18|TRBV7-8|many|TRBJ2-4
CASSLSNFYTEAKNIQYF
TGTGCCAGCAGCTTATCAAACTTCTATACAGAAGCCAAAAACATTCAGTACTTC
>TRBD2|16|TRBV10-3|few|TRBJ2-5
CAISDQGLAGEETQYF
TGTGCCATCAGTGACCAAGGACTAGCGGGGGAAGAGACCCAGTACTTC
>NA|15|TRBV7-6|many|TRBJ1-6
CASSLVAGANSPLHF
TGTGCCAGCAGCTTAGTGGCAGGGGCTAATTCACCCCTCCACTTT
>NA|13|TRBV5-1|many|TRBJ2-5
CASSLVGGETQYF
TGTGCCAGCAGCTTGGTTGGAGGCGAGACCCAGTACTTC
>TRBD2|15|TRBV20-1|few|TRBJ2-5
CSARGVAGFQETQYF
TGCAGTGCTAGGGGGGTAGCGGGCTTCCAAGAGACCCAGTACTTC
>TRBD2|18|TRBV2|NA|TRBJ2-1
CASCWRSWTSPSYNEQFF
TGTGCCAGCTGTTGGCGTTCTTGGACTAGCCCGTCCTACAATGAGCAGTTCTTC
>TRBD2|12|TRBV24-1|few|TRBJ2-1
CATSWSGDEQFF
TGTGCCACCAGTTGGAGCGGGGATGAGCAGTTCTTC
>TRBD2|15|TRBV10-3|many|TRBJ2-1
CAMGTGTNSYNEQFF
TGTGCCATGGGGACCGGGACTAATTCCTACAATGAGCAGTTCTTC
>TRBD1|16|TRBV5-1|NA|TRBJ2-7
CASSKSPEDRTYEQYF
TGCGCCAGCAGCAAGTCTCCAGAGGACAGGACCTACGAGCAGTACTTC
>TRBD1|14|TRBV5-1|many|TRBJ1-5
CASSQGDGNQPQHF
TGCGCCAGCAGTCAGGGGGACGGCAATCAGCCCCAGCATTTT
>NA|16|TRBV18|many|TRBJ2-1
CASSPTIESSYNEQFF
TGTGCCAGCTCACCAACCATAGAAAGCTCCTACAATGAGCAGTTCTTC
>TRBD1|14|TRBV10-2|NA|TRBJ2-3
CASNAGTGSDTQYF
TGCGCCAGCAACGCCGGGACAGGTTCGGATACGCAGTATTTT
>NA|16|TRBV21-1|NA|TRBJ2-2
CASSKARAANTGELFF
TGTGCCAGCAGCAAGGCGCGGGCCGCGAACACCGGGGAGCTGTTTTTT
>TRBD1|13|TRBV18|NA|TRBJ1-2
CASSSDRVYGDTF
TGTGCCAGCTCATCGGACAGGGTCTATGGCGACACCTTC
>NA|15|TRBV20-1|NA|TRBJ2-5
CSARAVRADQETQYF
TGCAGTGCTAGAGCCGTGCGGGCCGATCAAGAGACCCAGTACTTC